These 9 T cell receptor beta chains were all obtained from the same sample, sequenced in a study of blood T cell repertoires in COVID-19. Data came from immunoSEQ multiplex PCR; TCRdb stores just in-frame clones and leaves some out. Of under 250,000 clones listed, around 84% are singletons. Sample: peripheral blood. All receptors come from a man aged 45-60 years who had recovered from COVID-19.

The chain joins TRBV20-1 to TRBJ2-3, with 10 bases aligning to TRBD2. V lost 3 bases, J lost 3 bases, and 9 bases stayed unmatched. Per the germline V gene, CDR1 is DFQATT and CDR2 is SNEGSKA (reference sequence). This CDR3 is built from 16 residues. CDR3 amino acids: CSASLAGVRLTDTQYF. For the CDR3, the DNA is TGCAGTGCTAGTCTAGCGGGAGTACGGTTGACAGATACGCAGTATTTT.

In its sample, this clone was seen once. The genes are TRBV30 and TRBJ1-3, with D possibly being TRBD1 (6 bases). The V end lost 3 bases, the J end lost 0 bases, and 12 bases lay between the germline ends. The germline gives CDR1 GTSNPN, CDR2 SVGIG (reference sequence). This CDR3 region has 15 residues. CDR3 in DNA: TGTGCCTGGAGAAGGACAGATAACTCTGGAAACACCATATATTTT. It encodes CAWRRTDNSGNTIYF.

This chain links TRBV28 with TRBJ2-7, with D possibly TRBD2 on 6 matching bases. The germline V gene encodes CDR1 MDHEN and CDR2 SYDVKM. This CDR3 spans 12 amino acids. V was shortened by 5 bases and J by 7 bases, with 12 bases between the two germline ends. This CDR3 is CASSHQGGEQYF. In DNA form, the CDR3 reads TGTGCCAGCAGTCACCAGGGAGGAGAGCAGTACTTC.

This clone was counted between two and nine times. This rearrangement joins TRBV27 to TRBJ2-7; 9 nucleotides agree with TRBD2. The J segment lost 4 bases and the V segment lost 1 base, leaving 8 bases of the junction unmatched. CDR3 length equals 16 residues. The V gene's germline CDR1 is MNHEY and CDR2 SMNVEV (reference sequence). The CDR3 DNA follows: TGTGCCAGCAGTTTATATACCCGGACTAGCGTGTACGAGCAGTACTTC. Protein sequence: CASSLYTRTSVYEQYF.

The chain carries TRBV7-2 and TRBJ2-1; 12 bases fit TRBD2. Germline trimming cut 6 bases from V and 3 bases from J; bases unmatched to any gene: 9. Germline CDR1 SGHTA, CDR2 FQGNSA. This CDR3 is 17 amino acids long. CDR3 region: CASSTSPSGRVYNEQFF. The DNA of the CDR3 is TGTGCCAGCAGTACCTCCCCTAGCGGGAGGGTCTACAATGAGCAGTTCTTC.

The V call is TRBV2, the J call TRBJ2-7; TRBD1 aligns across 8 bases. In germline, CDR1 is SNHLY, CDR2 FYNNEI. CDR3 size: 14 residues. The junction had 6 bases not matched to a gene; V was cut back by 5 bases and J by 3 bases. CDR3 loop: CASSPGQAHYEQYF. The CDR3, as DNA: TGTGCCAGCAGTCCGGGACAGGCCCACTACGAGCAGTACTTC.

The rearrangement links TRBV2 to TRBJ2-7, with 8 bases lining up with TRBD2. CDR1 is SNHLY, CDR2 FYNNEI, per germline. The CDR3 sequence is 15 residues long. The V gene end was trimmed by 3 bases and the J gene end by 4 bases; junction bases not matched to a gene: 8. This CDR3 is CASSESGSLVYEQYF. The CDR3 coding sequence is TGTGCCAGCAGTGAGAGCGGGAGCTTGGTTTACGAGCAGTACTTC.

The chain employs TRBV3-1 (or the pseudogene TRBV3-2) and TRBJ2-7; D might be TRBD1 (6 bases). The ends were cut back, 1 base at V and 6 bases at J, with 10 bases in the middle. From germline, CDR1 is LGHDT and CDR2 YNNKEL (reference sequence). The CDR3 runs to 13 residues. The CDR3 protein is CASSQGDKGEQYF. CDR3 in DNA: TGTGCCAGCAGCCAAGGGGACAAGGGCGAGCAGTACTTC.

This chain connects TRBV6-5 to TRBJ2-7; D perhaps matches TRBD1 (6 bases). CDR1 is MNHEY and CDR2 is SVGAGI in the germline V gene. The CDR3 extends over 15 amino acids. V was pared by 0 bases and J by 2 bases, with 11 bases between. CDR3 sequence (DNA): TGTGCCAGCAGTTACTCAACAGGGTCACCCTACGAGCAGTACTTC. Its translation is CASSYSTGSPYEQYF.